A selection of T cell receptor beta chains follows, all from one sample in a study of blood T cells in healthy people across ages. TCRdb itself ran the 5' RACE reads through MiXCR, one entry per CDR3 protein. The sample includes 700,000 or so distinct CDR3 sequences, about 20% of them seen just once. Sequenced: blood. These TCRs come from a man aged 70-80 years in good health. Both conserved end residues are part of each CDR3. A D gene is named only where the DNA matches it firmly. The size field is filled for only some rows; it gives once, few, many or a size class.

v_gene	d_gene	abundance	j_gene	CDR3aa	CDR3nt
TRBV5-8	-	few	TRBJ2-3	CASSLIPGAVADTQYF	TGTGCCAGCAGCTTGATCCCGGGAGCCGTGGCAGATACGCAGTATTTT
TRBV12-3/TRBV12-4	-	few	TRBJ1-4	CASSLQLSNEKLFF	TGTGCCAGCAGTTTACAGCTAAGTAATGAAAAACTGTTTTTT
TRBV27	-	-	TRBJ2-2	CASSTHRDTIQAGELFF	TGTGCCAGCAGCACCCACCGGGACACCATCCAGGCCGGGGAGCTGTTTTTT
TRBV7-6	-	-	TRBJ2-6	CASSLGVAGANVLTF	TGTGCCAGCAGCTTAGGAGTCGCTGGGGCCAACGTCCTGACTTTC
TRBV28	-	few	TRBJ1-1	CASSLTRTGNTEAFF	TGTGCCAGCTCTCTAACCCGGACGGGAAACACTGAAGCTTTCTTT
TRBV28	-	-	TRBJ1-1	CASSPLREAFF	TGTGCCAGCAGTCCGTTAAGAGAAGCTTTCTTT
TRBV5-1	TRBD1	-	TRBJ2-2	CASSTGQGATGELFF	TGCGCCAGCAGCACGGGACAGGGGGCAACCGGGGAGCTGTTTTTT
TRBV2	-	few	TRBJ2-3	CASSDLAGTDTQYF	TGTGCCAGCAGTGATTTGGCGGGCACAGATACGCAGTATTTT
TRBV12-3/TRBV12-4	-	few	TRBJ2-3	CASSPGPIEGDTQYF	TGTGCCAGCAGCCCCGGCCCAATCGAGGGAGATACGCAGTATTTT
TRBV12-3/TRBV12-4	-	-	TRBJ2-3	CASSNGGSTDTQYF	TGTGCCAGCTCTAACGGGGGTAGCACAGATACGCAGTATTTT
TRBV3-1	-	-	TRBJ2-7	CASSQTGFSYEQYF	TGTGCCAGCAGCCAAACAGGGTTCTCCTACGAGCAGTACTTC
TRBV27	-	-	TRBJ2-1	CASSLSRLDGNEQFF	TGTGCCAGCAGTTTATCCCGGCTGGACGGCAATGAGCAGTTCTTC
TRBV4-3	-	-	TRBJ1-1	CASSPSTGRGTEAFF	TGCGCCAGCAGCCCCTCTACAGGGAGAGGGACTGAAGCTTTCTTT
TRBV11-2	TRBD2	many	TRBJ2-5	CASSLGASGQETQYF	TGTGCCAGCAGCTTAGGCGCTAGCGGCCAAGAGACCCAGTACTTC
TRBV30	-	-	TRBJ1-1	CAWSAPVGQNTEAFF	TGTGCCTGGAGTGCCCCCGTAGGTCAGAACACTGAAGCTTTCTTT
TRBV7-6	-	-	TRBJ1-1	CASSLGGHEAFF	TGTGCCAGCAGCTTAGGGGGGCATGAAGCTTTCTTT
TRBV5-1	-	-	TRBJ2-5	CASSLVVGETQYF	TGCGCCAGCAGCTTGGTAGTCGGCGAGACCCAGTACTTC
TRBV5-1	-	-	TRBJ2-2	CASSLAGRTNTGELFF	TGCGCCAGCAGCTTGGCCGGAAGAACGAACACCGGGGAGCTGTTTTTT
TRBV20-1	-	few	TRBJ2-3	CSAREIRSTDTQYF	TGCAGTGCTAGAGAAATCAGGAGCACAGATACGCAGTATTTT
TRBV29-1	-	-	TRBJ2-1	CSVGLGGHNEQFF	TGCAGCGTTGGGCTAGGGGGTCACAATGAGCAGTTCTTC
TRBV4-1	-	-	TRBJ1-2	CASSQENFYGYTF	TGCGCCAGCAGCCAAGAAAACTTCTATGGCTACACCTTC
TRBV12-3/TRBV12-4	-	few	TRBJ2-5	CASSGPLGTQYF	TGTGCCAGCAGTGGACCCTTGGGGACCCAGTACTTC
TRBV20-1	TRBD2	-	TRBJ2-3	CSAAGTSGRATDTQYF	TGCAGTGCTGCCGGGACTAGCGGGAGGGCCACAGATACGCAGTATTTT
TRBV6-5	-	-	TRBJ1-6	CASFRGRNSPLHF	TGTGCCAGCTTCCGGGGCCGAAATTCACCCCTCCACTTT
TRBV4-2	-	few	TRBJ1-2	CASSLLAGVGYGYTF	TGTGCCAGCAGCCTTCTCGCAGGGGTTGGCTATGGCTACACCTTC
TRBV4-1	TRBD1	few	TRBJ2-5	CASSQGTGWGETQYF	TGCGCCAGCAGCCAAGGGACAGGGTGGGGGGAGACCCAGTACTTC
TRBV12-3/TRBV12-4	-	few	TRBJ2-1	CASRTPGSSYNEQFF	TGTGCCAGCAGGACTCCGGGGAGCTCCTACAATGAGCAGTTCTTC
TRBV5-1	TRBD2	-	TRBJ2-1	CASSLDLGTSNEQFF	TGCGCCAGCAGCTTGGATCTCGGGACTAGCAATGAGCAGTTCTTC
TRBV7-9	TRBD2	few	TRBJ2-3	CASSLGLIAGDTQYF	TGTGCCAGCAGCTTAGGACTAATAGCGGGGGATACGCAGTATTTT
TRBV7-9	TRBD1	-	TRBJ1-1	CASRVGQGAEAFF	TGTGCCAGCAGAGTGGGACAGGGTGCTGAAGCTTTCTTT
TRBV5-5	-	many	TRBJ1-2	CASSLAAHYGYTF	TGTGCCAGCAGCTTGGCAGCCCACTATGGCTACACCTTC
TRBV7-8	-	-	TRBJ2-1	CASSLGGTPGYNEQFF	TGTGCCAGCAGCTTAGGGGGGACTCCCGGCTACAATGAGCAGTTCTTC
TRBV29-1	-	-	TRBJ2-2	CSVGMNTGELFF	TGCAGCGTGGGGATGAACACCGGGGAGCTGTTTTTT
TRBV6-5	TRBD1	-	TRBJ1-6	CASSRLTGGNSPLHF	TGTGCCAGCAGCCGCCTCACAGGGGGTAATTCACCCCTCCACTTT
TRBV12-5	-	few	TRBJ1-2	CASGLRDYGYTF	TGTGCTAGTGGACTGCGTGACTATGGCTACACCTTC
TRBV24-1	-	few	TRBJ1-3	CATSDSGVGNTIYF	TGTGCCACCAGTGATTCAGGGGTTGGAAACACCATATATTTT